The rows below give T cell receptor beta chains drawn from one sample of a study of cytomegalovirus exposure and HLA in healthy donors. Data came from immunoSEQ multiplex PCR; TCRdb stores just in-frame clones and leaves some out. The sample holds around 110,000 clones, 81% seen once. The specimen sequenced was PBMCs. The receptors stem from a woman in her twenties or thirties in good health and CMV-seronegative. Each CDR3 is given with its conserved first and last residue. A D gene is named only where the DNA matches it firmly. Clone size is not always given. Where it is, it says once, few, many or a class for expanded clones.

TGTGCCAGCAGCTGGGGACAGAGTTCTGGCTACACCTTC,CASSWGQSSGYTF,TRBJ1-2,NA,TRBV5-4,TRBD1
TGTGCCAGTAGTATAAAGGGGCTCCACACAGATACGCAGTATTTT,CASSIKGLHTDTQYF,TRBJ2-3,NA,TRBV19,NA
TGCGCCAGCAGCTTGTCAGTCTCCCGAACGACTAGGTACAATGAGCAGTTCTTC,CASSLSVSRTTRYNEQFF,TRBJ2-1,NA,TRBV5-1,NA
TGTGCCAGCAGCCGGGGGTATCCCGGGGAGCTGTTTTTT,CASSRGYPGELFF,TRBJ2-2,NA,TRBV11-3,NA
TGTGCCAGCAGCGTCCGGGATACCCAAGAGACCCAGTACTTC,CASSVRDTQETQYF,TRBJ2-5,NA,TRBV5-4,NA
TGTGCCAGCAGTCCCAACCGGAGACCGGGATCCTACGAGCAGTACTTC,CASSPNRRPGSYEQYF,TRBJ2-7,NA,TRBV28,NA
TGTGCCAGCAGCGCGTCGGCGGGCGCGGACACCGGGGAGCTGTTTTTT,CASSASAGADTGELFF,TRBJ2-2,few,TRBV9,NA
TGTGCCAGTAGGGCGGACAGCCCCAATCAGCCCCAGCATTTT,CASRADSPNQPQHF,TRBJ1-5,NA,TRBV19,NA
TGTGCCAGCAGCTTGCTGGGGGGTTCCTACGAGCAGTACTTC,CASSLLGGSYEQYF,TRBJ2-7,NA,TRBV11-2,NA
TGCGCCAGCAGCCGCGACAGGGGACAGACCTACACCTTC,CASSRDRGQTYTF,TRBJ1-2,once,TRBV4-3,TRBD1
TGTGCCAGTACCTACCGGGAAGGCCACAATGAGCAGTTCTTC,CASTYREGHNEQFF,TRBJ2-1,NA,TRBV19,NA
TGCGCCAGCAGCTCCCCCGGACAGGGGGCAAACGAGCAGTACTTC,CASSSPGQGANEQYF,TRBJ2-7,NA,TRBV5-1,TRBD1
TGTGCCAGCGGACAGATCAACACCGGGGAGCTGTTTTTT,CASGQINTGELFF,TRBJ2-2,NA,TRBV6-5,NA
TGTGCCAGTAGTATGGGCAGGGTCTACGAGCAGTACTTC,CASSMGRVYEQYF,TRBJ2-7,NA,TRBV19,NA
TGTGCCAGCAGCCCCACCGGGACTAACACAGATACGCAGTATTTT,CASSPTGTNTDTQYF,TRBJ2-3,NA,TRBV7-9,TRBD2
TGTGCCACCGCGGCAGGGAGGTCCTACGAGCAGTACTTC,CATAAGRSYEQYF,TRBJ2-7,NA,TRBV19,NA
TGTGCCAGCAGCCCTGGACTAGCGGGAGGTCTGAGCTCCTACAATGAGCAGTTCTTC,CASSPGLAGGLSSYNEQFF,TRBJ2-1,few,TRBV7-8,TRBD2
TGTGCCAGCAGCGTATACCCAGGGGGCGTCACAGATACGCAGTATTTT,CASSVYPGGVTDTQYF,TRBJ2-3,NA,TRBV9,TRBD1
TGTGCCAGCAGCCCTGCGGGACTAGGAGCCTACGAGCAGTACTTC,CASSPAGLGAYEQYF,TRBJ2-7,NA,TRBV28,TRBD2
TGTGCCAGCAGCTCCGACACCGCCTACGAGCAGTACTTC,CASSSDTAYEQYF,TRBJ2-7,NA,TRBV11-2,NA
TGTGCCAGCAGTTACGGAAGCGGGAGGATGCCAGATACGCAGTATTTT,CASSYGSGRMPDTQYF,TRBJ2-3,NA,TRBV6-5,TRBD2
TGCGCCAGCAGTCAGACAGTCGAACCCTACAATGAGCAGTTCTTC,CASSQTVEPYNEQFF,TRBJ2-1,NA,TRBV5-1,NA
TGTGCCAGCAGCTTAGGTCAGGGCGTTGGCACCGGGGAGCTGTTTTTT,CASSLGQGVGTGELFF,TRBJ2-2,NA,TRBV7-2,NA
TGTGCCAGCACCGAGCCAGGGACTTACGAGCAGTACTTC,CASTEPGTYEQYF,TRBJ2-7,NA,TRBV6-5,NA
TGTGCCAGTAGTATTCAGGACAGGGAGGAATACGAGCAGTACTTC,CASSIQDREEYEQYF,TRBJ2-7,NA,TRBV19,TRBD1
TGTGCCAGCAGTTTAACGATGGAGCGGGAGCAGTACTTC,CASSLTMEREQYF,TRBJ2-7,NA,TRBV28,NA
TGTGCCAGCAGCTGGATGCTTGGGACTAGGATTTTGAACACAGATACGCAGTATTTT,CASSWMLGTRILNTDTQYF,TRBJ2-3,few,TRBV5-4,TRBD2
TGTGCCAGCAGTTACGACAGGGTTGCTGGCGCAGATACGCAGTATTTT,CASSYDRVAGADTQYF,TRBJ2-3,once,TRBV6-5,TRBD1
TGCGCCAGCAGCTTGGAAGGGGGAGAGACCCAGTACTTC,CASSLEGGETQYF,TRBJ2-5,NA,TRBV5-1,NA